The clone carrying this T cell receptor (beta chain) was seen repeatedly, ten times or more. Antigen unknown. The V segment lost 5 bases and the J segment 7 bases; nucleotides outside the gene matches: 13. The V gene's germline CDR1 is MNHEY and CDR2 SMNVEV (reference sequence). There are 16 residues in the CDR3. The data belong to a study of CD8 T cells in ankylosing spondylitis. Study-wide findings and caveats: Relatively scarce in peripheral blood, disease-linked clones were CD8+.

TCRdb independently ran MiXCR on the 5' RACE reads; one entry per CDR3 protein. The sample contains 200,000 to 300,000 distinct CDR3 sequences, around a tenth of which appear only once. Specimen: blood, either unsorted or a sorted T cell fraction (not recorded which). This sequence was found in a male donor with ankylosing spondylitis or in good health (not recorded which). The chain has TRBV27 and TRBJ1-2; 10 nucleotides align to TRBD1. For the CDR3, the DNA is TGTGCCAGCAGTAGGGGACAGGGGAAGATTATAGGTGGCTACACCTTC. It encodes CASSRGQGKIIGGYTF.